This is a list of T cell receptor beta chains from one sample in a study of T-cell reconstitution after alpha-beta-depleted transplantation in children. Using its own MiXCR run on the PCR reads, TCRdb lists one record per CDR3 protein. The sample yields 210,000 or so distinct CDR3 sequences, around 9.9% seen once. The source material was PBMCs, sampled before TCRalphabeta/CD19-depleted stem cell transplant. These receptors were collected from a child under two years old with acute myeloid leukemia, due to receive a stem cell transplant. The CDR3 runs from the conserved cysteine through the conserved F or W. The order of the fields is J gene, clone size, D gene, V gene, CDR3 length, CDR3 protein, CDR3 DNA. D genes are given only for firm matches. Only part of the rows carry a size: once, few, many, or a class if the clone is expanded.

>TRBJ1-2|many|TRBD1|TRBV20-1|11
CSGATGWGYTF
TGCAGTGGGGCGACAGGGTGGGGCTACACCTTC
>TRBJ2-1|-|-|TRBV20-1|16
CSARDFVRGTMDEQFF
TGCAGTGCTAGAGATTTTGTTCGGGGGACAATGGATGAGCAGTTCTTC
>TRBJ2-2|few|-|TRBV7-9|14
CASSAQQGIGELFF
TGTGCCAGCAGCGCCCAACAGGGAATCGGGGAGCTGTTTTTT
>TRBJ2-4|once|TRBD2|TRBV4-3|17
CASSQDRAGGGKNIQYF
TGCGCCAGCAGCCAAGATCGGGCGGGAGGGGGCAAAAACATTCAGTACTTC
>TRBJ1-2|many|TRBD1|TRBV28|14
CASRKPGQVYGYTF
TGTGCCAGCAGGAAACCGGGACAGGTTTATGGCTACACCTTC
>TRBJ1-5|many|-|TRBV9|14
CASSEGRAGQPQHF
TGTGCCAGCAGCGAGGGGAGGGCTGGACAGCCCCAGCATTTT
>TRBJ2-7|many|-|TRBV7-2|13
CASSLARGREQYF
TGTGCCAGCAGCTTAGCCAGGGGACGCGAGCAGTACTTC
>TRBJ2-3|many|TRBD2|TRBV2|16
CASSEAGGPGTDTQYF
TGTGCCAGCAGTGAAGCGGGAGGGCCCGGCACAGATACGCAGTATTTT
>TRBJ2-7|many|TRBD1|TRBV10-3|15
CATQRTGEVSYEQYF
TGTGCCACCCAAAGGACAGGGGAAGTGTCCTACGAGCAGTACTTC
>TRBJ2-2|many|TRBD1|TRBV5-1|15
CASSYGQGITGELFF
TGCGCCAGCAGTTATGGACAGGGAATCACCGGGGAGCTGTTTTTT
>TRBJ2-1|few|TRBD1|TRBV5-1|13
CASFRDRDNEQFF
TGCGCCAGCTTCCGGGACAGGGACAATGAGCAGTTCTTC
>TRBJ1-1|many|-|TRBV12-3/TRBV12-4|14
CASTPGGRGTEAFF
TGTGCCAGCACCCCTGGGGGTCGGGGCACTGAAGCTTTCTTT
>TRBJ2-2|-|-|TRBV18|15
CASSPRQANTGELFF
TGTGCCAGCTCACCACGGCAGGCGAACACCGGGGAGCTGTTTTTT
>TRBJ2-2|many|-|TRBV7-2|13
CASSSVGTGELFF
TGTGCCAGCAGCTCAGTGGGGACCGGGGAGCTGTTTTTT
>TRBJ2-7|many|TRBD1|TRBV12-3/TRBV12-4|15
CASSQGGTGEYEQYF
TGTGCCAGCAGTCAAGGTGGGACAGGGGAATACGAGCAGTACTTC
>TRBJ2-1|few|-|TRBV12-3/TRBV12-4|12
CASSRPVNEQFF
TGTGCCAGCAGCCGTCCCGTGAATGAGCAGTTCTTC
>TRBJ1-2|many|-|TRBV4-3|12
CASRTSGYGYTF
TGCGCCAGCAGGACCTCTGGCTATGGCTACACCTTC
>TRBJ2-3|many|TRBD1|TRBV5-1|16
CASSLAGGTGSDTQYF
TGCGCCAGCAGCTTGGCCGGAGGGACAGGATCAGATACGCAGTATTTT
>TRBJ1-4|many|-|TRBV28|12
CASSPVGEKLFF
TGTGCCAGCAGCCCAGTGGGTGAAAAACTGTTTTTT
>TRBJ2-7|many|-|TRBV6-1|16
CASSASQGASSYEQYF
TGTGCCAGCAGTGCCAGCCAAGGGGCTAGCTCCTACGAGCAGTACTTC
>TRBJ2-7|many|-|TRBV10-3|14
CAISVAGAPYEQYF
TGTGCCATCAGTGTTGCAGGAGCCCCCTACGAGCAGTACTTC
>TRBJ2-7|many|TRBD2|TRBV11-2|14
CASSFRGSSGEQYF
TGTGCCAGCAGCTTTCGAGGTTCTAGCGGCGAGCAGTACTTC
>TRBJ2-7|many|TRBD1|TRBV13|15
CASSSLPGQGYEQYF
TGTGCCAGCAGCTCACTCCCGGGACAGGGCTACGAGCAGTACTTC
>TRBJ2-1|-|TRBD2|TRBV20-1|16
CSAKGLAGGSLYKQFF
TGCAGTGCTAAGGGACTAGCGGGAGGATCCCTATATAAGCAGTTCTTC
>TRBJ2-3|many|-|TRBV5-4|14
CASSLTGTTDTQYF
TGTGCCAGCAGCCTCACGGGCACCACAGATACGCAGTATTTT
>TRBJ2-7|-|-|TRBV4-1|13
CASSRTETYEQYF
TGCGCCAGCAGCCGGACAGAAACCTACGAGCAGTACTTC
>TRBJ2-1|many|TRBD2|TRBV2|15
CASRVGLAGVYEQFF
TGTGCCAGCAGGGTGGGACTAGCGGGAGTATATGAGCAGTTCTTC
>TRBJ2-7|many|-|TRBV28|16
CASSFIRRGGSYEQYF
TGTGCCAGCAGTTTCATCCGCAGGGGGGGGTCCTACGAGCAGTACTTC
>TRBJ1-6|many|-|TRBV5-1|14
CASSLDRDGSPLHF
TGCGCCAGCAGCTTGGACAGGGATGGTTCACCCCTCCACTTT
>TRBJ1-1|-|-|TRBV4-1|18
CASSPPATGAPKTVEAFF
TGCGCCAGCAGCCCTCCGGCAACCGGGGCTCCCAAAACCGTTGAAGCTTTCTTT
>TRBJ2-2|many|TRBD2|TRBV7-2|15
CASSPSGGDTGELFF
TGTGCCAGCAGCCCTAGCGGGGGGGACACCGGGGAGCTGTTTTTT
>TRBJ2-2|few|-|TRBV2|15
CASSEELTGTGELFF
TGTGCCAGCAGTGAAGAGCTAACGGGGACCGGGGAGCTGTTTTTT
>TRBJ2-1|many|-|TRBV5-1|15
CASSRGGITYNEQFF
TGCGCCAGCTCCCGCGGGGGCATCACCTACAATGAGCAGTTCTTC
>TRBJ1-1|many|-|TRBV20-1|14
CSAPKAGGRAEAFF
TGCAGTGCCCCGAAGGCGGGCGGGCGGGCTGAAGCTTTCTTT
>TRBJ2-1|many|TRBD2|TRBV11-3|12
CASSFGSGGQFF
TGTGCCAGCAGCTTCGGTAGCGGGGGACAGTTCTTC
>TRBJ1-4|-|-|TRBV5-1|15
CASRGSGTFNEKLFF
TGCGCCAGCAGGGGGTCCGGGACATTTAATGAAAAACTGTTTTTT
>TRBJ1-2|many|-|TRBV5-1|14
CASSPARKQGGYTF
TGCGCCAGCAGCCCTGCCAGAAAACAGGGTGGCTACACCTTC
>TRBJ2-1|few|TRBD1|TRBV14|16
CASSLTGGSSYNEQFF
TGTGCCAGCAGCCTAACAGGGGGAAGCTCCTACAATGAGCAGTTCTTC
>TRBJ1-1|many|-|TRBV5-1|19
CASSPTARPHIQRGTEAFF
TGCGCCAGCAGCCCGACAGCGAGGCCCCATATCCAAAGGGGTACTGAAGCTTTCTTT
>TRBJ1-2|many|-|TRBV7-2|13
CASSLGYRYGYTF
TGTGCCAGCAGCTTAGGATACAGATATGGCTACACCTTC
>TRBJ2-7|few|-|TRBV29-1|14
CSVAGLSNSYEQYF
TGCAGCGTTGCGGGACTTTCCAACTCCTACGAGCAGTACTTC
>TRBJ1-2|-|-|TRBV5-1|15
CASNPQSRGVDGYTF
TGCGCCAGCAACCCCCAATCACGGGGGGTAGATGGCTACACCTTC
>TRBJ1-2|many|-|TRBV20-1|12
CSALTGGYGYTF
TGCAGCGCCTTAACAGGTGGCTATGGCTACACCTTC
>TRBJ2-1|many|-|TRBV20-1|16
CSARDADSGSYNEQFF
TGCAGTGCTAGAGATGCCGACTCTGGCTCCTACAATGAGCAGTTCTTC
>TRBJ1-2|-|TRBD1|TRBV28|15
CASSPGQGPVYGYTF
TGTGCCAGCAGTCCCGGACAGGGTCCTGTCTATGGCTACACCTTC
>TRBJ1-2|many|TRBD1|TRBV12-3/TRBV12-4|12
CASRQGAYGYTF
TGTGCCAGCAGACAGGGGGCCTATGGCTACACCTTC
>TRBJ1-1|many|-|TRBV9|13
CASSERDGRRAFF
TGTGCCAGCAGCGAACGGGACGGACGACGGGCTTTCTTT
>TRBJ2-3|many|TRBD2|TRBV7-3|15
CASSLTSGPTDTQYF
TGTGCCAGCAGCTTGACTAGCGGGCCCACAGATACGCAGTATTTT
>TRBJ2-1|many|TRBD1|TRBV5-1|14
CASSSKTGSNEQFF
TGCGCCAGCAGCTCGAAGACAGGGTCCAATGAGCAGTTCTTC
>TRBJ2-1|many|TRBD2|TRBV25-1|14
CASSDSGRDNEQFF
TGTGCCAGCAGTGATAGCGGGAGAGACAATGAGCAGTTCTTC